Sequencing of this TCR beta chain was carried out in a study of shared clonotypes between healthy human individuals. The J segment lost 2 bases and the V segment lost 5 bases, leaving 8 bases of the junction unmatched. Germline CDR1 SQVTM, CDR2 ANQGSEA. This CDR3 spans 14 amino acids. TCRdb's copy holds only in-frame clones and misses some; the assay was immunoSEQ multiplex PCR. This table has 1.6 million or so clones, less than 99% appearing once. The chain uses TRBV29-1 and TRBJ2-7, with 8 bases that match TRBD1. The source of this sequence is a man younger than 45 in good health. Sequenced sample: naive CD4+ T cells sorted from blood. Subset described: CD45RA+ positively selected. CDR3 in DNA: TGCAGCGTTATGCACCGGACAGGGACCTACGAGCAGTACTTC. Translated, it gives CSVMHRTGTYEQYF.